This section outlines one T cell receptor (beta chain) sequence together with its context. The entry originates in a study of CD8 T cells in Susac syndrome. V lost 8 bases and J lost 7, with 12 bases in between. Germline CDR1 and CDR2: SEHNR and FQNEAQ (reference sequence). CDR3 length: 11 amino acids. Random hexamers primed reverse transcription of 0.5 to 1 ug RNA. One entry per CDR3 protein results from TCRdb running MiXCR on the immunoSEQ multiplex PCR reads. The sample lists about 280,000 distinct CDR3 sequences, roughly 84% seen once, with about 0.11% in the top ten. The receptor was derived from a human donor with multiple sclerosis. Sequenced: CD8+ T cells from PBMCs. This chain uses TRBV7-9 with TRBJ2-7; D remains unclear. The CDR3 DNA follows: TGTGCCAGCGTATCCACTCGGGAGCAGTACTTC. The encoded protein is CASVSTREQYF.